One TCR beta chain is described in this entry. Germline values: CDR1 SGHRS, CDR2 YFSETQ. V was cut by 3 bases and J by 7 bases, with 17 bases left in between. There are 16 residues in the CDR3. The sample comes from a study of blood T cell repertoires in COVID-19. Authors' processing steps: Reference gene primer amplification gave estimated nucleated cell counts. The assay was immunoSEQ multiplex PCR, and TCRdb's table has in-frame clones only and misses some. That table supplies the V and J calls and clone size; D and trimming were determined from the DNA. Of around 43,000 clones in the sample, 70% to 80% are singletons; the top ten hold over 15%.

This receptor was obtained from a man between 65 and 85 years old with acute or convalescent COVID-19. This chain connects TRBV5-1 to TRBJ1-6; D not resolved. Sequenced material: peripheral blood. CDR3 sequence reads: CASSSIENAGNSPLHF. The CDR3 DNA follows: TGCGCCAGCAGCTCGATCGAAAACGCCGGGAATTCACCCCTCCACTTT.